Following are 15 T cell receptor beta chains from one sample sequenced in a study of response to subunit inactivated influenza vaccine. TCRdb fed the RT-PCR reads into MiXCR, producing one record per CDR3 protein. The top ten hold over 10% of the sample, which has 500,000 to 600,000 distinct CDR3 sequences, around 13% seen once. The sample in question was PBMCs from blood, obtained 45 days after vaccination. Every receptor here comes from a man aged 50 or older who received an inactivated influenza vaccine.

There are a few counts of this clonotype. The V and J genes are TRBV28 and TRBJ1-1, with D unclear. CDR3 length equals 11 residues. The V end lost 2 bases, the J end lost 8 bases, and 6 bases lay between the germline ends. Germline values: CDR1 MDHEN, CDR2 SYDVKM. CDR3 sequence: CASSLRFEAFF. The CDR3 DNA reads TGTGCCAGCAGTTTACGATTCGAAGCTTTCTTT. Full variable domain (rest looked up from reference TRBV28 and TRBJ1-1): DVKVTQSSRYLVKRTGEKVFLECVQDMDHENMFWYRQDPGLGLRLIYFSYDVKMKEKGDIPEGYSVSREKKERFSLILESASTNQTSMYLCASSLRFEAFFGQGTRLTVV.

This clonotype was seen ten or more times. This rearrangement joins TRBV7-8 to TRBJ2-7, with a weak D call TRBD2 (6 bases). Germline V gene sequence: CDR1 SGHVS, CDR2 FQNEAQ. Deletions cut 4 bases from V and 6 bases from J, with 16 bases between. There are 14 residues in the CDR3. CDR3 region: CASSWTTTAGEQYF. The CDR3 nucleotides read TGTGCCAGCAGCTGGACTACTACCGCCGGCGAGCAGTACTTC.

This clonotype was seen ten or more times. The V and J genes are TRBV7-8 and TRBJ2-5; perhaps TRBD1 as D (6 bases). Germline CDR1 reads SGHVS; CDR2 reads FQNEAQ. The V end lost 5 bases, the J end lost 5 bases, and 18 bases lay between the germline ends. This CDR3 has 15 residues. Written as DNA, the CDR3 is TGTGCCAGCAGCCCAGACATAGGGGGTACTGAGACCCAGTACTTC. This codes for CASSPDIGGTETQYF.

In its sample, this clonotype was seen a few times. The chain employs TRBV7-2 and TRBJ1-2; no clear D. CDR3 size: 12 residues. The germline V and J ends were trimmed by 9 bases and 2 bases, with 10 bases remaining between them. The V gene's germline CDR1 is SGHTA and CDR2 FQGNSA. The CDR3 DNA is TGTGCCAGATGGGAGAAAAACTATGGCTACACCTTC. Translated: CARWEKNYGYTF.

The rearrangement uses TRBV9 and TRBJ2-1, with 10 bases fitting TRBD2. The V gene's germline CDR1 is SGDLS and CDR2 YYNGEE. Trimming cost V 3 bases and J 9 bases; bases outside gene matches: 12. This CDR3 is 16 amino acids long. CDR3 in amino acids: CASSAEGLAGVREQFF. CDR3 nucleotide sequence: TGTGCCAGCAGCGCCGAGGGTCTAGCGGGAGTTCGTGAGCAGTTCTTC. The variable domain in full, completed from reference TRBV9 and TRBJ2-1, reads DSGVTQTPKHLITATGQRVTLRCSPRSGDLSVYWYQQSLDQGLQFLIQYYNGEERAKGNILERFSAQQFPDLHSELNLSSLELGDSALYFCASSAEGLAGVREQFFGPGTRLTVL.

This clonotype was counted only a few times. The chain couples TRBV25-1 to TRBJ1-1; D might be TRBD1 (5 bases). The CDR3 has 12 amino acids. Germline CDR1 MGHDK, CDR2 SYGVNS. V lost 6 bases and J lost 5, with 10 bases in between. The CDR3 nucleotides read TGTGCCAGCAGGGTCGGGGGAACTGAAGCTTTCTTT. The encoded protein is CASRVGGTEAFF.

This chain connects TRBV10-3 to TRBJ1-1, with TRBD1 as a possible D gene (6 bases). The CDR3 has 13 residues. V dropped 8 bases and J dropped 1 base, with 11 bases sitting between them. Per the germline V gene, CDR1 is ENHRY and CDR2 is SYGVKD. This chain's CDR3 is CAIGGGKNTEAFF. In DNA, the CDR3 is TGTGCCATCGGGGGCGGTAAGAACACTGAAGCTTTCTTT.

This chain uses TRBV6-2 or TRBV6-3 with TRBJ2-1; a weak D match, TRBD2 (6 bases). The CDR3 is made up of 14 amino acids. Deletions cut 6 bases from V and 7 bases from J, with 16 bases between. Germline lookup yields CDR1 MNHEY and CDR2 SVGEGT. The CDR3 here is CASRAGPSANEQFF. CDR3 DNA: TGTGCCAGCAGGGCCGGCCCTAGCGCGAATGAGCAGTTCTTC.

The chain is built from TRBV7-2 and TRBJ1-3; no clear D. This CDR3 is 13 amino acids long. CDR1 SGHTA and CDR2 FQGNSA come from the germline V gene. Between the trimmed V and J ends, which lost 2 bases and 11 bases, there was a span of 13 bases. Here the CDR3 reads CASSLLLPGAIYF. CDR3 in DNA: TGTGCCAGCAGCTTACTCCTTCCGGGCGCCATATATTTT.

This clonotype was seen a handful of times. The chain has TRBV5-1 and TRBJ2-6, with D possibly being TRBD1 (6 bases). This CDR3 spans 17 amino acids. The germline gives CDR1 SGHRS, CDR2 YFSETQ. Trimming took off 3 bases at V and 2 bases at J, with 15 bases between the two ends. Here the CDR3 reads CASSWIRGGTGANVLTF. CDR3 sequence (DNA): TGCGCCAGCAGCTGGATTAGAGGGGGAACTGGGGCCAACGTCCTGACTTTC.

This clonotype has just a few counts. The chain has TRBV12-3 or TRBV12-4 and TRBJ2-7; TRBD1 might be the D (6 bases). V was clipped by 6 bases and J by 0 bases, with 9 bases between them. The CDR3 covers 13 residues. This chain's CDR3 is CASRGDNSYEQYF. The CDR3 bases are TGTGCCAGCAGAGGGGACAACTCCTACGAGCAGTACTTC.

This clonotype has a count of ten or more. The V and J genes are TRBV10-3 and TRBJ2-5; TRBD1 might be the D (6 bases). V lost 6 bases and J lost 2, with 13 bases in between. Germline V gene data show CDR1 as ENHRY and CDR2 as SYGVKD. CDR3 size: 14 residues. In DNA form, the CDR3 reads TGTGCCATCAGGACCGACAGGTTGCAAGAGACCCAGTACTTC. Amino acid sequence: CAIRTDRLQETQYF.

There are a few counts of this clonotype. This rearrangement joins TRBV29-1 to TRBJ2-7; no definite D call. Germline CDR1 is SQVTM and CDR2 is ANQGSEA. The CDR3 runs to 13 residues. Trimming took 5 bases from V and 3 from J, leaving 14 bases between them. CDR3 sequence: CSVSSPGDYEQYF. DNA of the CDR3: TGCAGCGTTTCCAGCCCTGGGGACTACGAGCAGTACTTC.

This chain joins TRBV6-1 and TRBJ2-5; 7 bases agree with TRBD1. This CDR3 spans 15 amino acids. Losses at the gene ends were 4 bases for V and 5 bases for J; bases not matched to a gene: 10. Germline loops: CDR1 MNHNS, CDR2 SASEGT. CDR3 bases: TGTGCCAGCAGTGCGGTGACAGGGATCGTCGAGACCCAGTACTTC. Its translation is CASSAVTGIVETQYF.

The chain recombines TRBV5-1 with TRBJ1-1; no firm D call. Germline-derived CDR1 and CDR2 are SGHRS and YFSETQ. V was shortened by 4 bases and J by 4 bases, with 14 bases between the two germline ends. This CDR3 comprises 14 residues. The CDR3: CASSKDALGTEAFF. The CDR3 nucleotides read TGCGCCAGCAGCAAGGACGCGCTGGGCACTGAAGCTTTCTTT.